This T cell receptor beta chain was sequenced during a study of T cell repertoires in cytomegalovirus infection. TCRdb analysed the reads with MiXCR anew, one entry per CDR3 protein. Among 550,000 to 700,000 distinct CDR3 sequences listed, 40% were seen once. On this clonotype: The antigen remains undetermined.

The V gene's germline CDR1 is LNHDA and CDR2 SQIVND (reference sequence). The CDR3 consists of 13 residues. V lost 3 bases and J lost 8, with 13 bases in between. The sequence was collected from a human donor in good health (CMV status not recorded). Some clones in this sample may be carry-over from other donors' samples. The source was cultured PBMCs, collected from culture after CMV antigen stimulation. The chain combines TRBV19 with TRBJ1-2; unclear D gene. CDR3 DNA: TGTGCCAGTAGTATCGGGCAGAGGAGGGGCTACACCTTC. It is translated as CASSIGQRRGYTF.